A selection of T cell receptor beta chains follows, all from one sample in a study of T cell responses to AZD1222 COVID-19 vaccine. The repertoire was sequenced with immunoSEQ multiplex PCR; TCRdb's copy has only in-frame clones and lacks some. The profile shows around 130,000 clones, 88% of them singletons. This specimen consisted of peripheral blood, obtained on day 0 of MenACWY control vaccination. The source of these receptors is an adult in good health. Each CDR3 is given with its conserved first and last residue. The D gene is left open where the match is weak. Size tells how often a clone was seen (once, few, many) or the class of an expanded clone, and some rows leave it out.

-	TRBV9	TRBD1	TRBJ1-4	TGTGCCAGCAGCCTCCGGGGACAGGTTAATGAAAAACTGTTTTTT	CASSLRGQVNEKLFF
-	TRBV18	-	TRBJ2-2	TGTGCCAGCTCAGTCAGATCCGGGGAGCTGTTTTTT	CASSVRSGELFF
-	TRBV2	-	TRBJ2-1	TGTGCCAGCAGTGCGCAGGGTAAGGGCGATGAGCAGTTCTTC	CASSAQGKGDEQFF
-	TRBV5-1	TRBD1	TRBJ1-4	TGCGCCAGCAGCTACTTCGGGACAGTACGTAATGAAAAACTGTTTTTT	CASSYFGTVRNEKLFF
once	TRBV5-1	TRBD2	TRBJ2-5	TGCGCCAGCAGCGGGTGGGGACTAGCGGGAGAAGAGACCCAGTACTTC	CASSGWGLAGEETQYF
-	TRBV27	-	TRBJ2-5	TGTGCCAGCAGAAAGACAGGAGTAGAGACCCAGTACTTC	CASRKTGVETQYF
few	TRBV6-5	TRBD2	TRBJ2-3	TGTGCCACTACCGGGACTAGTACCACAGATACGCAGTATTTT	CATTGTSTTDTQYF
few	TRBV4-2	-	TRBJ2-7	TGTGCCAGCAGCCAAGGACGGCGGGGAGGCGAGCAGTACTTC	CASSQGRRGGEQYF
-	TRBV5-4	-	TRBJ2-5	TGTGCCAGCAGCTTGGAGGGGAAGGAGGGGACCCAGTACTTC	CASSLEGKEGTQYF
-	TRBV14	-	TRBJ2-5	TGTGCCAGCAGCCGGCTGGGGCACCAAGAGACCCAGTACTTC	CASSRLGHQETQYF
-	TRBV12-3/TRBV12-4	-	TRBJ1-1	TGTGCCAGCAGTTTGGACAGCAGCACTGAAGCTTTCTTT	CASSLDSSTEAFF
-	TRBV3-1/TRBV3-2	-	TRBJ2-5	TGTGCCAGCAGCCAAGATCAGCTAGGAGGGGCCCAAGAGACCCAGTACTTC	CASSQDQLGGAQETQYF
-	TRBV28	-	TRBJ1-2	TGTGCCAGCAGTCCGGGACTGAGTGGCTACACCTTC	CASSPGLSGYTF
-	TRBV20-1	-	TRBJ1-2	TGCAGTGCTAGAGTGGGGTATGGCTACACCTTC	CSARVGYGYTF